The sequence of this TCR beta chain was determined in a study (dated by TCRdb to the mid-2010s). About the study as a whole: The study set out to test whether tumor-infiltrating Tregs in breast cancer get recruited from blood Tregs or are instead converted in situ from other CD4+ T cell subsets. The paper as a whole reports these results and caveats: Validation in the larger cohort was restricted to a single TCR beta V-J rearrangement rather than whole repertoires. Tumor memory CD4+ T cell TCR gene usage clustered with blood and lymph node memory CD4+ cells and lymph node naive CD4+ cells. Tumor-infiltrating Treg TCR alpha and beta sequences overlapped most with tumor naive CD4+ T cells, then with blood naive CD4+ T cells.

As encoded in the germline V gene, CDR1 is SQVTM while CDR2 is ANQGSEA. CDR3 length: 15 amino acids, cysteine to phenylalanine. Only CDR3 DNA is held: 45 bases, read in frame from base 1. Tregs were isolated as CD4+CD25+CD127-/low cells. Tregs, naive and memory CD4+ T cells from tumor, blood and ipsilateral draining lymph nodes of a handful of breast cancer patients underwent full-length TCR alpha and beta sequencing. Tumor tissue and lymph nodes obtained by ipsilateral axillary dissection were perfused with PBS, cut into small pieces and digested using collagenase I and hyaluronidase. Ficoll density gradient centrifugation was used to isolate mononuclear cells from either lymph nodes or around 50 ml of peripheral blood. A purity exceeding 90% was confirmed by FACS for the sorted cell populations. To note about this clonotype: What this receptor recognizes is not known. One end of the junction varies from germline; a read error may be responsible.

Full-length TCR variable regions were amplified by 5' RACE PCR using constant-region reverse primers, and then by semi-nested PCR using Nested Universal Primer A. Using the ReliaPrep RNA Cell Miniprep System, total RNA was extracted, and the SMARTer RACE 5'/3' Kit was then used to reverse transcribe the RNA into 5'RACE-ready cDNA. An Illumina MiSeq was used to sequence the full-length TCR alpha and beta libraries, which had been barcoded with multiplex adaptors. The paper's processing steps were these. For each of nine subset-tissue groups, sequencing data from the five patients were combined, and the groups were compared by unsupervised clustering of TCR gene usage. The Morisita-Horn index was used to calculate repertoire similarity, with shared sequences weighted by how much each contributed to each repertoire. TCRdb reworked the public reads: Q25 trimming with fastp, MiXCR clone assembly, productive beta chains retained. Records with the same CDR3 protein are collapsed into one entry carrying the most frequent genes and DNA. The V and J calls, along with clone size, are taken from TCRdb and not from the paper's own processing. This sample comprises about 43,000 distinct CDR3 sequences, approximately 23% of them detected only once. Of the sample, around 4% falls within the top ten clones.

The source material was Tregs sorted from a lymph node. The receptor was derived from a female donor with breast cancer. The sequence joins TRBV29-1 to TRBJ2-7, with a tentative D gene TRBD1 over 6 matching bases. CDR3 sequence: CSVEGGILPAYEQYF. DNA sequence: TGCAGCGTCGAAGGGGGAATACTGCCTGCCTACGAGCAGTACTTC.